This T cell receptor beta chain was obtained from a study of T cells in Graves' hyperthyroidism and ophthalmopathy. Study-wide context: Peripheral blood collection took place at initial diagnosis, before any treatment. Whole-study findings and limits: Most thyroid-expanded clonotypes above 0.001 were also found in blood.

This clonotype was counted only a few times. Its antigen remains unidentified. Amplified TCR beta CDR3 regions came from RNA transcripts. In the first-round RT-PCR of the TCR CDR3, the HTBI primer set was used. Using its own MiXCR run on the multiplex PCR reads, TCRdb lists one record per CDR3 protein. This table holds hundreds of thousands of distinct CDR3 sequences, 15% to 20% found once. Graves' hyperthyroidism qualified as stable when ophthalmopathy did not progress within 18 months. Diagnostic decisions used clinical symptoms, serum thyroxine and TRAb, thyroid ultrasound and orbital computed tomography. Germline-derived CDR1 and CDR2 are MDHEN and SYDVKM. Between the trimmed V and J ends, which lost 10 bases and 4 bases, there was a span of 14 bases. The CDR3 runs to 12 residues.

What was sequenced was blood. The chain combines TRBV28 with TRBJ2-7; D may be TRBD2 (6 bases). The sequence derives from a woman younger than 45 with Graves' hyperthyroidism. The CDR3 is CATKTGDYEQYF. The CDR3 DNA is TGTGCCACCAAGACGGGGGATTACGAGCAGTACTTC.